This T cell receptor beta chain was sequenced for a study of regulatory T cells in long-lasting Graves disease. About the research overall: For a period under 3 months, newly diagnosed Graves' patients had taken antithyroid drugs.

For TCR beta, libraries came from iRepertoire HTBI primers and Arm-PCR of CDR3 regions. TCRdb re-analysed the multiplex PCR reads in MiXCR, keeping a single row per CDR3 protein. Altogether about 200,000 distinct CDR3 sequences are present, around 20% being singletons, with the ten largest covering approximately 12%. Time point in this sample: newly diagnosed GD, antithyroid drugs for less than 3 months. The TCR library was made from RNA that had been extracted from PBMCs in TRIzol. This clonotype occurred many times. CDR1 is MNHEY, CDR2 SMNVEV, per germline (reference sequence). V gave up 5 bases and J gave up 1 base, with 11 bases separating them. This CDR3 spans 14 amino acids. The data also belong to a second study, concerning T cells in Graves' hyperthyroidism and ophthalmopathy.

The sequence derives from a woman under 40 with Graves disease. The chain joins TRBV27 to TRBJ1-2; maybe TRBD1 (6 bases). The specimen comprised peripheral blood mononuclear cells (PBMCs), sampled at new diagnosis, from a patient treated with antithyroid drugs. The CDR3 DNA is TGTGCCAGCAGTGGGGGACACCTTAACTATGGCTACACCTTC. Residues: CASSGGHLNYGYTF.